This T cell receptor beta chain was retrieved from a study of shared clonotypes between healthy human individuals (dated by TCRdb to about 2020). With regard to the full study: The cohort comprised two women and a few men aged 18 to 49 years. Per donor, leukapheresis produced somewhere between about 0.94 and 9.5 billion PBMCs. Per donor, three plates each were used for CD4 naive and CD4 memory, two for CD8 naive, and one for CD8 memory. Libraries were prepared and TCR repertoires were sequenced by different laboratories using diverse techniques, in order to increase sequencing depth and limit assay-specific biases. To estimate repertoire size and how much clonotypes are shared between individuals, the study performed deep sequencing of blood TCR repertoires from roughly five healthy adults.

Using the deep immunoSEQ assay, TCR CDR3 regions were amplified from genomic DNA by multiplex PCR. Extracted genomic DNA from each cell subset was spread evenly across all wells of several immunoSEQ 96-well plates, with each plate serving as a replicate. Each replicate PCR for sorted subsets received about 200 ng genomic DNA, equal to 28,000 or so T cell genomes. Purified libraries were quantified with a Qubit 3.0 fluorometer, sized on a Bioanalyzer 2100, and re-quantified with the KAPA Library Quantification kit. Each immunoSEQ 96-well plate was sequenced on its own single-read 150-cycle Illumina NextSeq 550 flow cell. The authors' analysis ran thus. Because the immunoSEQ output held only junctional sequences and lacked quality scores, the filtering could not match the filtering applied to full-length reads. To assign V/J genes and CDR3, sequences were annotated using PyIR, a Python wrapper for IgBLAST v1.9, with IMGT germline references. Reads with weak V/J assignments (E-value above 1e-6), missing CDR3, stop codons, out-of-frame junctions, or ambiguous translated residues were removed. V3J clonotypes were defined by identical inferred V gene, J gene, and CDR3 amino acid sequence. The percentage overlap between two repertoires was calculated by dividing the number of shared unique clonotypes by the size of the smaller repertoire. Three approaches were used to assess repertoire richness: RTK rarefaction, the Chao1 estimator, and Recon v2.1 estimates of unobserved clonotypes. OLGA was used to compute generation probabilities for all TCRbeta clonotypes that the gDNA method yielded from a few donors. TCRdb provides this immuneACCESS table in a form limited to in-frame rearrangements. Some clones are lacking; in checked studies, under half of them reflect an unresolved V gene, and why the rest are absent is not known. V, J and clone size reflect that table, while D and trimming were determined from the DNA. This sample holds about 380,000 clones; roughly 96% were observed only once. The ten top clones hold about 0.34% of the sample.

General findings and caveats noted by the study authors: Higher generation probabilities were observed for clonotypes shared by all four sorted-subset donors than for non-shared clonotypes. Sharing across several donors was observed for approximately 5% of naive CD4, 3% to 3.5% of naive CD8, 2.3% of memory CD4, and roughly 0.4% of memory CD8 clonotypes. Pairwise subsampling led to the expectation that sequencing depth would affect the degree of clonotype sharing among donors. Sampling was restricted to blood, and TCR repertoires in tissue are likely to differ from TCR repertoires in blood. Rarefaction of sorted-subset datasets indicated incomplete sequencing despite the large sequencing depth. Naive subsets generally had larger estimated clonotype richness than memory subsets did. The small number of donors limited the genetic and exposure-history diversity represented.

Worth noting for this clone: Its antigen target is currently unknown. Base quality data are lacking; no much larger clone is found one base away.

The donors were healthy, HIV-negative adults who had no recently reported acute infections or vaccinations. Every donor was a Caucasian adult living in Nashville, Tennessee, USA. CD8 memory samples were composed of magnetically selected CD45RO+ cells combined with CCR7-negative CD45RA+ effector memory (TemRA) cells. Blood was obtained by leukapheresis, after which PBMCs were separated by Ficoll-Histopaque density gradient centrifugation and cryopreserved in liquid nitrogen vapor phase. Analytical flow cytometry was used to check the purity and quantity of every magnetically sorted T cell population. Genomic DNA was isolated from every sorted fraction and measured by UV absorbance on a Nanodrop 2000c. The origin of this receptor is a man aged 25 to 40 in good health. The specimen was memory CD8+ T cells sorted from blood. Taken with the paper, the label for cell subset or site translates to: CD45RO+ cells pooled with CCR7-negative TemRA cells.

For the CDR3, the sequence is CASSPTGQGISETQYF. The DNA sequence follows: TGTGCCAGCAGCCCAACCGGGCAGGGGATCAGCGAGACCCAGTACTTC. The chain couples TRBV28 to TRBJ2-5; the D region possibly corresponds to TRBD1 (6 bases align). CDR1 MDHEN and CDR2 SYDVKM are derived from the germline V gene. The CDR3 sequence holds 16 residues, the cysteine and phenylalanine included. Only the CDR3 part of the read is kept: 48 bases, read in frame from the first base. The trim is 6 bases for V and 5 bases for J, with a gap of 22 bases between the germline ends.